The 32 T cell receptor beta chains below come from one sample, sequenced in a study of beta chain features in type 1 diabetes. Expressed TCRB transcripts were sequenced, since all the RNA that had been isolated was reverse transcribed. The assay was immunoSEQ multiplex PCR, and TCRdb's table has in-frame clones only and misses some. The repertoire includes hundreds of thousands of clones, 15% of them detected once, and 0.07% to 0.095% sits in the top ten. The specimen sequenced was naive CD4+ T cells from blood. The receptors were gathered from a man between 18 and 29 years old in good health.

This clone was detected only a few times. The rearrangement uses TRBV5-8 and TRBJ1-6; D not resolved. The V and J ends lost 2 bases and 10 bases respectively, with 7 bases between them. CDR3 length equals 12 residues. Per germline, CDR1 SGHTS and CDR2 YDEGEE. The CDR3 nucleotides are TGTGCCAGCAGCTTCAGTAACTCACCCCTCCACTTT. Encoded protein: CASSFSNSPLHF.

The sample holds a few counts of this clone. The chain is built from TRBV4-1 and TRBJ1-5, with TRBD1 matching over 7 bases. V lost 6 bases to trimming and J lost 4 bases; unmatched junction nucleotides: 12. The CDR3 extends over 16 amino acids. Germline V gene sequence: CDR1 MGHRA, CDR2 YSYEKL. The CDR3 DNA follows: TGCGCCAGCAGAGGAAGGGAAACAGGGGCAAATCAGCCCCAGCATTTT. Its translation: CASRGRETGANQPQHF.

This clone was counted only a few times. The rearrangement links TRBV28 to TRBJ2-1, with D unclear. Germline V lookup: CDR1 MDHEN, CDR2 SYDVKM. The CDR3 is 12 residues long. V was shortened by 3 bases and J by 6 bases, with 6 bases between the two germline ends. The CDR3 here is CASSLGTNEQFF. CDR3 nucleotide sequence: TGTGCCAGCAGTTTGGGAACCAATGAGCAGTTCTTC.

J is TRBJ2-1 and V is TRBV7-2; 11 nucleotides match TRBD1. CDR1 is SGHTA and CDR2 is FQGNSA in the germline V gene. The length of the CDR3 is 17 residues. Germline trimming cut 2 bases from V and 9 bases from J; bases unmatched to any gene: 12. The CDR3 sequence: CASSLKSGTGGVGEQFF. The CDR3 region has the DNA TGTGCCAGCAGCTTAAAGAGTGGGACAGGGGGAGTCGGTGAGCAGTTCTTC.

The chain employs TRBV18 and TRBJ2-7, with D possibly matching TRBD1 (5 bases). This CDR3 region has 15 residues. With 2 bases removed from V and 5 bases from J, the gap between germline ends came to 16 bases. The germline gives CDR1 KGHSH, CDR2 LQKENI. The CDR3 region is CASSPVFREPHEQYF. The CDR3 nucleotides read TGTGCCAGCTCACCAGTTTTCAGGGAACCCCACGAGCAGTACTTC.

This chain links TRBV28 with TRBJ2-3; D may be TRBD2 (5 bases). V was clipped by 4 bases and J by 4 bases, with 12 bases between them. CDR3 length: 14 residues. CDR1 and CDR2 from the germline V gene are MDHEN and SYDVKM. CDR3 amino acids: CASSSGLRPDTQYF. The CDR3 bases are TGTGCCAGCAGTTCCGGACTCCGACCAGATACGCAGTATTTT.

This clone was counted at least ten times. V is TRBV7-2 and J is TRBJ2-3, with D unresolved. From germline, CDR1 is SGHTA and CDR2 FQGNSA. V gave up 4 bases and J gave up 5 bases, with 10 bases separating them. This CDR3 is built from 13 residues. The CDR3 protein is CASSYTAKDTQYF. CDR3 DNA: TGTGCCAGCAGCTATACAGCGAAAGATACGCAGTATTTT. Using reference TRBV7-2 and TRBJ2-3 for the parts outside the CDR3, the full variable domain is GAGVSQSPSNKVTEKGKDVELRCDPISGHTALYWYRQSLGQGLEFLIYFQGNSAPDKSGLPSDRFSAERTGGSVSTLTIQRTQQEDSAVYLCASSYTAKDTQYFGPGTRLTVL.

This rearrangement joins TRBV15 to TRBJ1-1; tentative D call: TRBD1 (5 bases). V was clipped by 2 bases and J by 2 bases, with 18 bases between them. Per germline, CDR1 LNHNV and CDR2 YYDKDF (reference sequence). The CDR3 is made up of 17 amino acids. The DNA of the CDR3 is TGTGCCACCAGCAGACTCTTCCCATTAGACAGAAACACTGAAGCTTTCTTT. Translating gives CATSRLFPLDRNTEAFF.

This sequence joins TRBV28 and TRBJ2-1, with 8 bases that match TRBD1. V trimming: 5 bases; J trimming: 4 bases; junction bases outside the gene matches: 10. Looked up from germline, CDR1 is MDHEN and CDR2 is SYDVKM. The CDR3 sequence is 16 residues long. The CDR3 loop is CASSQTGQGTYNEQFF. CDR3 sequence (DNA): TGTGCCAGCAGTCAGACCGGACAGGGTACATACAATGAGCAGTTCTTC.

The rearrangement links TRBV4-2 to TRBJ2-1, with D possibly matching TRBD1 (6 bases). CDR3 length: 15 amino acids. Germline CDR1 and CDR2: LGHNA and YNFKEQ. Deletions cut 8 bases from V and 7 bases from J, with 21 bases between. The DNA for the CDR3 is TGTGCCAGCGCACCCTCCGTGGGGGCGCGGAATGAGCAGTTCTTC. Protein: CASAPSVGARNEQFF.

This clone turned up a few times. The gene calls are TRBV6-5 and TRBJ1-5, with a weak D call TRBD1 (6 bases). CDR3 length equals 14 residues. Germline values: CDR1 MNHEY, CDR2 SVGAGI. V dropped 6 bases and J dropped 0 bases, with 9 bases sitting between them. CDR3 loop: CASSDRSSNQPQHF. DNA for the CDR3: TGTGCCAGCAGCGACAGGTCTAGCAATCAGCCCCAGCATTTT.

The V call is TRBV7-9, the J call TRBJ2-3; unclear D gene. CDR3 length equals 13 residues. V was cut by 1 base and J by 4 bases, with 6 bases left in between. From germline, CDR1 is SEHNR and CDR2 FQNEAQ (reference sequence). This chain's CDR3 is CASSLGSADTQYF. CDR3 nucleotide sequence: TGTGCCAGCAGCTTAGGGTCCGCAGATACGCAGTATTTT.

The chain has TRBV11-2 and TRBJ2-3; no reliable D call. Germline V CDR1 and CDR2: SGHAT, FQNNGV. The CDR3 is made up of 13 amino acids. Between the trimmed V and J ends, which lost 5 bases and 4 bases, there was a span of 10 bases. CDR3 sequence reads: CASSDRSADTQYF. Here the CDR3 DNA reads TGTGCCAGCAGCGACCGATCAGCAGATACGCAGTATTTT.

The genes are TRBV6-5 and TRBJ1-2; 8 nucleotides line up with TRBD1. The V segment lost 2 bases and the J segment 4 bases; nucleotides outside the gene matches: 3. The CDR3 spans 14 residues. Germline V gene lookup returns CDR1 MNHEY and CDR2 SVGAGI. The CDR3 DNA reads TGTGCCAGCAGTTACGCCGGGACAGGCTATGGCTACACCTTC. Amino acids: CASSYAGTGYGYTF.

The genes are TRBV15 and TRBJ2-3; 11 bases match TRBD2. The length of the CDR3 is 17 residues. Germline trimming cut 4 bases from V and 3 bases from J; bases unmatched to any gene: 9. Germline loops: CDR1 LNHNV, CDR2 YYDKDF (reference sequence). The CDR3 reads CATSTGLAGLRTDTQYF. Written as DNA, the CDR3 is TGTGCCACCAGCACAGGACTAGCGGGCCTTCGAACAGATACGCAGTATTTT.

This clone occurred a few times. The chain recombines TRBV28 with TRBJ2-2, with 7 bases identical to TRBD1. CDR3 length: 16 amino acids. CDR1 and CDR2 from the germline V gene are MDHEN and SYDVKM. Unmatched junction bases numbered 5, after V lost 3 bases and J lost 1 base. The CDR3 coding sequence is TGTGCCAGCAGTTTCCCTTGGACAGGGAACACCGGGGAGCTGTTTTTT. It yields the protein CASSFPWTGNTGELFF. The variable domain in full, completed from reference TRBV28 and TRBJ2-2, reads DVKVTQSSRYLVKRTGEKVFLECVQDMDHENMFWYRQDPGLGLRLIYFSYDVKMKEKGDIPEGYSVSREKKERFSLILESASTNQTSMYLCASSFPWTGNTGELFFGEGSRLTVL.

The chain employs TRBV6-1 and TRBJ2-5, with no clear D. The CDR3 is 11 amino acids. V lost 5 bases to trimming and J lost 3 bases, with 4 bases between them. From germline, CDR1 is MNHNS and CDR2 SASEGT. CDR3 in DNA: TGTGCCAGCAGTCCTAAAGAGACCCAGTACTTC. It specifies CASSPKETQYF.

This clone was seen a few times. The chain recombines TRBV27 with TRBJ2-3, with D hard to call. Looked up from germline, CDR1 is MNHEY and CDR2 is SMNVEV (reference sequence). This CDR3 is built from 13 residues. Trimming left V 3 bases short and J 3 bases short, with 7 bases between. CDR3 protein: CASSLRSTDTQYF. The CDR3 coding sequence is TGTGCCAGCAGTTTGAGGTCGACAGATACGCAGTATTTT.

This clone occurred a few times. This chain uses TRBV10-3 with TRBJ1-1, with D uncertain. Between the trimmed V and J ends, which lost 1 base and 10 bases, there was a span of 13 bases. The CDR3 is 13 amino acids. Germline V CDR1 and CDR2: ENHRY, SYGVKD. CDR3 sequence (DNA): TGTGCCATCAGTGAGTTCGGACTCGAGTCAGCTTTCTTT. It is translated as CAISEFGLESAFF.

This chain joins TRBV19 and TRBJ2-6; D gene unclear. The CDR3 extends over 15 amino acids. The V end lost 3 bases, the J end lost 0 bases, and 6 bases lay between the germline ends. CDR1 LNHDA and CDR2 SQIVND come from the germline V gene (reference sequence). DNA for the CDR3: TGTGCCAGTAGTATCCCCAGCTCTGGGGCCAACGTCCTGACTTTC. Protein product: CASSIPSSGANVLTF.

The chain links TRBV23-1 to TRBJ2-1; the match to TRBD1 covers 7 bases. TRBV23-1 is an ORF, with its function uncertain. The CDR3 totals 19 residues. Trimming at V came to 0 bases and at J to 1 base, leaving 12 bases not matched to a gene. This CDR3 reads CASSQSTFPGQRSYNEQFF. Written as DNA, the CDR3 is TGCGCCAGCAGTCAATCCACCTTCCCGGGACAGAGATCCTACAATGAGCAGTTCTTC.

This chain joins TRBV27 and TRBJ1-5, with D unclear. Germline lookup yields CDR1 MNHEY and CDR2 SMNVEV (reference sequence). Trimming stripped 4 bases from V and 2 bases from J, with 6 bases between. The CDR3 loop spans 13 amino acids. CDR3 nucleotides: TGTGCCAGCAGTTCTAGCCGCAATCAGCCCCAGCATTTT. Its protein product is CASSSSRNQPQHF.

This clone came up a few times. The chain couples TRBV11-2 to TRBJ2-1; D may be TRBD1 (6 bases). Germline V CDR1 and CDR2: SGHAT, FQNNGV. This CDR3 has 15 amino acids. V was pared by 5 bases and J by 7 bases, with 18 bases between. CDR3: CASSPAPGAENEQFF. CDR3 DNA: TGTGCCAGCAGCCCCGCACCAGGGGCGGAAAATGAGCAGTTCTTC.

This clone was seen more than once but under ten times. The chain is built from TRBV5-1 and TRBJ2-4; perhaps TRBD1 as D (6 bases). V was clipped by 0 bases and J by 2 bases, with 15 bases between them. CDR1 and CDR2 (germline): SGHRS, YFSETQ. The CDR3 length is 17 residues. For the CDR3, the DNA is TGCGCCAGCAGCTTGGGCCCGCGACAGGATACCAAAAACATTCAGTACTTC. Its protein is CASSLGPRQDTKNIQYF. Looking up the rest from reference TRBV5-1 and TRBJ2-4 gives the full variable domain: KAGVTQTPRYLIKTRGQQVTLSCSPISGHRSVSWYQQTPGQGLQFLFEYFSETQRNKGNFPGRFSGRQFSNSRSEMNVSTLELGDSALYLCASSLGPRQDTKNIQYFGAGTRLSVL.

The V gene is TRBV18, the J gene TRBJ2-1; possible D gene TRBD2, 5 bases. The CDR3 runs 13 residues. CDR1 and CDR2 (germline): KGHSH, LQKENI. Between the trimmed V and J ends, which lost 4 bases and 7 bases, there was a span of 11 bases. The CDR3 sequence is CASSLTTGNEQFF. In DNA form, the CDR3 reads TGTGCCAGCTCACTTACGACGGGAAATGAGCAGTTCTTC.

The chain carries TRBV11-2 and TRBJ1-1; D not resolved. The V end lost 1 base, the J end lost 1 base, and 10 bases lay between the germline ends. This CDR3 comprises 15 residues. In germline, CDR1 is SGHAT, CDR2 FQNNGV. The CDR3 loop reads CASSLVGRRNTEAFF. In DNA form, the CDR3 reads TGTGCCAGCAGCTTAGTCGGCAGGAGGAACACTGAAGCTTTCTTT.

A remark on this clone: At the DNA level, this CDR3 is encoded by other sequences in the same sample as well. The V call is TRBV7-9, the J call TRBJ1-2, with D perhaps TRBD1 (5 bases). The V gene lost 0 bases and the J gene lost 1 base, with 9 bases spanning the gap. The germline V gene has CDR1 SEHNR and CDR2 FQNEAQ (reference sequence). The CDR3 consists of 15 residues. The CDR3 reads CASSLAGQGNYGYTF. The DNA of the CDR3 is TGTGCCAGCAGCTTAGCCGGTCAGGGTAACTATGGCTACACCTTC.

The table lists this clone with a few counts. This chain joins TRBV7-9 and TRBJ1-2, with D tentatively TRBD1 (6 bases). Trimming took 5 bases from V and 8 from J, leaving 15 bases between them. The CDR3 runs 13 residues. The germline gives CDR1 SEHNR, CDR2 FQNEAQ (reference sequence). The CDR3 bases are TGTGCCAGCAGCCGCTCCGGGGGCCCGGGCTACACCTTC. Translation gives CASSRSGGPGYTF.

This clone was seen a handful of times. This rearrangement joins TRBV7-2 to TRBJ2-5; tentatively, D is TRBD1 (5 bases). There are 14 residues in the CDR3. Germline values: CDR1 SGHTA, CDR2 FQGNSA. V lost 5 bases and J 5 bases, leaving 15 bases between the germline ends. The CDR3, as DNA: TGTGCCAGCAGCCAGCCAACAGGACGGGAGACCCAGTACTTC. Its translation is CASSQPTGRETQYF.

This clone was seen only a few times. J is TRBJ2-2 and V is TRBV6-5; perhaps TRBD1 as D (5 bases). With 8 bases removed from V and 2 bases from J, the gap between germline ends came to 9 bases. CDR3 length: 13 amino acids. Germline lookup yields CDR1 MNHEY and CDR2 SVGAGI. The CDR3 DNA is TGTGCCAGCGGGGCCATAAACACCGGGGAGCTGTTTTTT. Its protein is CASGAINTGELFF.

The rearrangement uses TRBV7-2 and TRBJ2-2; TRBD2 aligns across 9 bases. The germline V gene has CDR1 SGHTA and CDR2 FQGNSA. With 4 bases clipped from V and 7 bases from J, the junction kept 7 bases outside the gene matches. The length of the CDR3 is 15 residues. Here the CDR3 reads CASSSIAGAGGELFF. The CDR3 DNA sequence: TGTGCCAGCAGCTCTATAGCGGGAGCGGGCGGGGAGCTGTTTTTT. Full variable domain (rest looked up from reference TRBV7-2 and TRBJ2-2): GAGVSQSPSNKVTEKGKDVELRCDPISGHTALYWYRQSLGQGLEFLIYFQGNSAPDKSGLPSDRFSAERTGGSVSTLTIQRTQQEDSAVYLCASSSIAGAGGELFFGEGSRLTVL.

The V gene is TRBV6-5, the J gene TRBJ2-3; TRBD2 aligns across 9 bases. With V trimmed by 6 bases and J by 8 bases, 3 bases remained unmatched. CDR1 is MNHEY, CDR2 SVGAGI, per germline. This CDR3 contains 12 residues. The CDR3 loop reads CASRREGGTQYF. In DNA form, the CDR3 reads TGTGCCAGCAGGCGGGAGGGAGGTACGCAGTATTTT.